Listed here is a single TCR beta chain. From germline, CDR1 is MGHRA and CDR2 YSYEKL. This CDR3 is built from 13 residues. V shed 0 bases and J shed 5 bases, with 5 bases lying between them. The data stem from a study of blood T cell repertoires in COVID-19. Generated by immunoSEQ multiplex PCR, the TCRdb table keeps only in-frame clones and is missing some. The sample has fewer than 350,000 clones, 90% seen once; the top ten hold roughly 6.8%. Patients in Seattle were enrolled during active infection, then followed longitudinally. This chain joins TRBV4-1 and TRBJ2-1; no clear D gene. This receptor was obtained from a woman younger than 45 with COVID-19, enrolled during active disease. Sequencing was performed on peripheral blood. The CDR3 nucleotides read TGCGCCAGCAGCCAAGAGAGGCACAATGAGCAGTTCTTC. Translating gives CASSQERHNEQFF.